Shown below are 24 T cell receptor beta chains from a single sample sequenced in a study of shared clonotypes between healthy human individuals. The assay was immunoSEQ multiplex PCR, and TCRdb's table has in-frame clones only and misses some. The sample carries more than 1 million clones, approximately 78% recorded once. Sequenced: memory CD4+ T cells from PBMCs. Described subset: CD45RA-negative fraction. Receptors originate from a man younger than 35 in good health. Some clones in this sample may be carry-over from other donors' samples.

J is TRBJ2-7 and V is TRBV7-3, with D tentatively TRBD2 (6 bases). V shed 5 bases and J shed 13 bases, with 18 bases lying between them. This CDR3 region has 12 residues. Germline values: CDR1 SGHTA, CDR2 FQGTGA. For the CDR3, the DNA is TGTGCCAGCAGCGATCCCGGGGGTCCATCTTACTTC. This translates into CASSDPGGPSYF.

The rearrangement links TRBV29-1 to TRBJ2-1; 13 positions match TRBD2. The germline V gene has CDR1 SQVTM and CDR2 ANQGSEA. The CDR3 contains 16 residues. V shed 7 bases, J shed 10 bases, and the junction held 16 bases outside the gene matches. The CDR3 DNA follows: TGCAGCGCTGCCCTGAGGGGACTAGCGGGACCGTGGGAGCAGTTCTTC. Translating it yields CSAALRGLAGPWEQFF.

The genes are TRBV9 and TRBJ1-5; no reliable D call. V lost 4 bases to trimming and J lost 5 bases, with 16 bases between them. From germline, CDR1 is SGDLS and CDR2 YYNGEE. This CDR3 spans 15 amino acids. As DNA, the CDR3 is TGTGCCAGCAGCCCCCGTCCCGGAGTAGATCAGCCCCAGCATTTT. Translated: CASSPRPGVDQPQHF. The variable domain in full, completed from reference TRBV9 and TRBJ1-5, reads DSGVTQTPKHLITATGQRVTLRCSPRSGDLSVYWYQQSLDQGLQFLIQYYNGEERAKGNILERFSAQQFPDLHSELNLSSLELGDSALYFCASSPRPGVDQPQHFGDGTRLSIL.

The sample holds one count of this clone. The chain couples TRBV7-3 to TRBJ2-5; the D call may be TRBD1 or TRBD2 (6 bases each). The V gene's germline CDR1 is SGHTA and CDR2 FQGTGA. V was cut by 2 bases and J by 4 bases, with 17 bases left in between. The CDR3 contains 16 residues. CDR3 in DNA: TGTGCCAGCAGCTTAGGTCCAGGGGCCGGGGGAGAGACCCAGTACTTC. It translates to CASSLGPGAGGETQYF.

The rearrangement uses TRBV7-9 and TRBJ2-5; D remains unclear. The ends were cut back, 0 bases at V and 4 bases at J, with 9 bases in the middle. Looked up from germline, CDR1 is SEHNR and CDR2 is FQNEAQ (reference sequence). The CDR3 loop spans 14 amino acids. CDR3 amino acids: CASSLAGTRETQYF. CDR3 bases: TGTGCCAGCAGCTTAGCAGGTACAAGAGAGACCCAGTACTTC. The whole variable domain, filled in from reference TRBV7-9 and TRBJ2-5, reads DTGVSQNPRHKITKRGQNVTFRCDPISEHNRLYWYRQTLGQGPEFLTYFQNEAQLEKSRLLSDRFSAERPKGSFSTLEIQRTEQGDSAMYLCASSLAGTRETQYFGPGTRLLVL.

This clone has more than one count but fewer than ten. The rearrangement links TRBV7-9 to TRBJ2-3, with TRBD2 as a possible D gene (6 bases). Germline CDR1 is SEHNR and CDR2 is FQNEAQ (reference sequence). This CDR3 is 15 amino acids long. V was cut by 5 bases and J by 2 bases, with 14 bases left in between. The CDR3 coding sequence is TGTGCCAGCAGCCTCGGTAGCGGACACACAGATACGCAGTATTTT. As protein: CASSLGSGHTDTQYF. Complete variable domain (other parts from reference TRBV7-9 and TRBJ2-3): DTGVSQNPRHKITKRGQNVTFRCDPISEHNRLYWYRQTLGQGPEFLTYFQNEAQLEKSRLLSDRFSAERPKGSFSTLEIQRTEQGDSAMYLCASSLGSGHTDTQYFGPGTRLTVL.

This clone was seen a single time. The chain recombines TRBV7-2 with TRBJ1-5, with D possibly TRBD1 on 5 matching bases. Trimming removed 0 bases at V and 5 bases at J, with 11 bases between. Germline CDR1 and CDR2: SGHTA and FQGNSA. This CDR3 region has 15 residues. CDR3 sequence reads: CASSLARGVYQPQHF. CDR3 DNA sequence: TGTGCCAGCAGCTTAGCGCGGGGGGTTTATCAGCCCCAGCATTTT.

This rearrangement joins TRBV28 to TRBJ2-5; no clear D. V lost 4 bases, J lost 5 bases, and 23 bases lay in between. Germline V gene lookup returns CDR1 MDHEN and CDR2 SYDVKM. CDR3 length: 17 amino acids. Here the CDR3 reads CASSSVSGGIIRETQYF. The CDR3 DNA follows: TGTGCCAGCAGTTCCGTCTCGGGTGGTATTATTCGGGAGACCCAGTACTTC.

This clone has just a few counts. The same CDR3 arises from other DNA sequences in this sample as well. The chain uses TRBV27 and TRBJ1-5; D is unclear. V lost 5 bases and J 0 bases, leaving 5 bases between the germline ends. The CDR3 extends over 13 amino acids. Germline lookup yields CDR1 MNHEY and CDR2 SMNVEV (reference sequence). CDR3 bases: TGTGCCAGCAGTCCCGATAGCAATCAGCCCCAGCATTTT. The encoded protein is CASSPDSNQPQHF.

This clone was observed a few times. CDR3 sequence (DNA): TGTGCCAGCAGTGAATCTTTGATCTTAGGGAAGCAGTACTTC. It specifies CASSESLILGKQYF. This rearrangement joins TRBV6-1 to TRBJ2-7; D is unresolved. V was shortened by 2 bases and J by 8 bases, with 16 bases between the two germline ends. Germline assignment: CDR1 MNHNS and CDR2 SASEGT. The CDR3 spans 14 residues.

This clone was seen a handful of times. This chain connects TRBV19 to TRBJ1-4; TRBD1 agrees at 8 bases. CDR1 and CDR2 from the germline V gene are LNHDA and SQIVND (reference sequence). V trimming: 4 bases; J trimming: 8 bases; junction bases outside the gene matches: 9. The CDR3 is 15 residues long. The CDR3 DNA is TGTGCCAGTAGTACTGGGACAGGAGGGAGGGAAAAACTGTTTTTT. Its translation: CASSTGTGGREKLFF.

The V gene is TRBV7-2, the J gene TRBJ2-5; D gene ambiguous. Trimming took 7 bases from V and 4 from J, leaving 16 bases between them. CDR3 size: 14 residues. Germline assignment: CDR1 SGHTA and CDR2 FQGNSA. The CDR3 DNA reads TGTGCCAGCACCCTCGGGTCTTGGTCAGAGACCCAGTACTTC. Translated, it gives CASTLGSWSETQYF. Drawing the rest from reference TRBV7-2 and TRBJ2-5, the complete variable domain is GAGVSQSPSNKVTEKGKDVELRCDPISGHTALYWYRQSLGQGLEFLIYFQGNSAPDKSGLPSDRFSAERTGGSVSTLTIQRTQQEDSAVYLCASTLGSWSETQYFGPGTRLLVL.

This chain uses TRBV2 with TRBJ1-5; tentatively, D is TRBD1 (6 bases). V lost 5 bases and J 2 bases, leaving 16 bases between the germline ends. The CDR3 covers 16 residues. Germline-derived CDR1 and CDR2 are SNHLY and FYNNEI. The CDR3 loop is CASSTRGVRGNQPQHF. CDR3 sequence (DNA): TGTGCCAGCAGTACAAGGGGGGTTAGGGGCAATCAGCCCCAGCATTTT.

This rearrangement joins TRBV25-1 to TRBJ2-2; no definite D call. Germline V gives CDR1 MGHDK, CDR2 SYGVNS. The CDR3 runs to 16 residues. The V and J ends lost 3 bases and 4 bases respectively, with 15 bases between them. The CDR3 bases are TGTGCCAGCAGTGATCCGAGACATGGTAGCACCGGGGAGCTGTTTTTT. Translation gives CASSDPRHGSTGELFF.

This chain connects TRBV29-1 to TRBJ2-7, with D perhaps TRBD2 (6 bases). The CDR3 totals 13 residues. The V end was cut by 7 bases, the J end by 4 bases, with 17 bases between. Germline CDR1 reads SQVTM; CDR2 reads ANQGSEA. The DNA for the CDR3 is TGCAGCGGGGACTTTGCTAGAGGGTACGAGCAGTACTTC. Amino acid sequence: CSGDFARGYEQYF.

The sample holds one count of this clone. The chain joins TRBV11-2 to TRBJ1-1; TRBD1 matches at 12 bases. CDR1 is SGHAT and CDR2 is FQNNGV in the germline V gene. The CDR3 totals 18 residues. V lost 5 bases to trimming and J lost 8 bases; unmatched junction nucleotides: 18. The CDR3 DNA reads as TGTGCCAGCAGCGTAGGGACAGGGGGCGATCCATACCGCTTAGAAGCTTTCTTT. This gives the protein CASSVGTGGDPYRLEAFF.

The chain joins TRBV6-1 to TRBJ1-1; D is perhaps TRBD1 (5 bases). The germline V gene encodes CDR1 MNHNS and CDR2 SASEGT. The CDR3 runs 14 residues. V lost 6 bases and J 0 bases, leaving 11 bases between the germline ends. The CDR3 DNA reads TGTGCCAGCAGCCTGGGACGGATGAACACTGAAGCTTTCTTT. Translation: CASSLGRMNTEAFF.

This clone showed up just once. The V and J genes are TRBV6-5 and TRBJ2-2, with D tentatively TRBD2 (5 bases). The CDR3 runs 16 residues. Germline V gene data show CDR1 as MNHEY and CDR2 as SVGAGI. V lost 4 bases and J lost 7, with 19 bases in between. The CDR3 nucleotides read TGTGCCAGCAGTTGGTTTAGTAACGGCCGGGGCGGGGAGCTGTTTTTT. Translating it yields CASSWFSNGRGGELFF.

V is TRBV10-3 and J is TRBJ2-5, with TRBD2 identical over 7 bases. Germline values: CDR1 ENHRY, CDR2 SYGVKD. V gave up 3 bases and J gave up 2 bases; unmatched junction bases: 15. The length of the CDR3 is 18 residues. The CDR3: CAISDSGRLAAVQETQYF. The DNA for the CDR3 is TGTGCCATCAGTGATTCCGGACGGCTAGCGGCAGTTCAAGAGACCCAGTACTTC.

The chain joins TRBV4-1 to TRBJ1-2; no clear D gene. The CDR3 length is 12 residues. Trimming stripped 7 bases from V and 1 base from J, with 7 bases between. Germline values: CDR1 MGHRA, CDR2 YSYEKL. The CDR3 bases are TGCGCCAGCACTGACTTTAACTATGGCTACACCTTC. Protein: CASTDFNYGYTF.

The genes are TRBV6-6 and TRBJ2-7; D may be TRBD1 (5 bases). V was pared by 3 bases and J by 2 bases, with 8 bases between. CDR1 and CDR2 (germline): MNHNY, SVGAGI (reference sequence). The CDR3 extends over 13 amino acids. CDR3 residues: CASSYRQTYEQYF. CDR3 DNA: TGTGCCAGCAGTTATCGACAGACCTACGAGCAGTACTTC.

The J gene is TRBJ2-7, the V gene TRBV9; D might be TRBD1 (6 bases). V lost 4 bases, J lost 0 bases, and 23 bases lay in between. This CDR3 comprises 18 residues. CDR1 and CDR2 (germline): SGDLS, YYNGEE. CDR3 in DNA: TGTGCCAGCAGCACCCACCGAGGGGGATACCAGAGCTCCTACGAGCAGTACTTC. This encodes CASSTHRGGYQSSYEQYF.

The rearrangement links TRBV5-1 to TRBJ1-1; a weak D match, TRBD1 (5 bases). CDR3 length: 16 amino acids. V was pared by 4 bases and J by 5 bases, with 21 bases between. CDR1 is SGHRS, CDR2 YFSETQ, per germline. The CDR3 region is CASSPIADRGVTEAFF. As DNA, the CDR3 is TGCGCCAGCAGCCCAATTGCTGACAGAGGTGTTACTGAAGCTTTCTTT.

The chain couples TRBV19 to TRBJ1-1, with TRBD1 matching over 8 bases. The ends lost 4 bases at V and 1 base at J; junction bases unmatched: 2. Germline assignment: CDR1 LNHDA and CDR2 SQIVND (reference sequence). This CDR3 comprises 14 residues. The CDR3 bases are TGTGCCAGTAGTAAACAGGGGGGGAACACTGAAGCTTTCTTT. Translated: CASSKQGGNTEAFF.